These 23 T cell receptor beta chains came from one sample sequenced in a study of radiation and T cells in renal cell carcinoma (dated by TCRdb to 2018 to 2020). In the paper's terms, the time point label means: baseline pretreatment blood. The treatment or condition label here, explained by the study, means: 15 Gy SBRT to primary tumor, nephrectomy 4 weeks later. Receptors were amplified or captured by the immunoSEQ multiplex PCR assay. Drawn from immuneACCESS, this table holds only the in-frame rearrangements with V and J called that TCRdb kept. Clones are partly lost; checked studies trace under half to an unresolved V gene and leave the rest unexplained. This sample gives about 59,000 clones in total; over 70% of them show up just once. Roughly 8% of the sample is in the top ten clones. The sequences come from blood, collected from a patient whose treatment included radiotherapy and nephrectomy. Receptor source: a man between 60 and 75 years old with renal cell carcinoma.

In DNA, the CDR3 is TGTGCCAGCACCCCTGACAGGGCGATTAACAATGAGCAGTTCTTC. This gives the protein CASTPDRAINNEQFF. The chain couples TRBV7-9 to TRBJ2-1; 7 bases fit TRBD1. CDR3 length equals 15 residues. V trimming: 7 bases; J trimming: 5 bases; junction bases outside the gene matches: 11. Germline-derived CDR1 and CDR2 are SEHNR and FQNEAQ (reference sequence).

This clone was detected only once. This chain links TRBV5-1 with TRBJ2-7, with a tentative D call TRBD1 (5 bases). The germline V gene encodes CDR1 SGHRS and CDR2 YFSETQ. The CDR3 covers 14 residues. Trimming took 4 bases from V and 2 from J, leaving 13 bases between them. CDR3 DNA: TGCGCCAGCAGCGCCACAGGAACTACCTACGAGCAGTACTTC. Translation: CASSATGTTYEQYF.

A single count supports this clone. The V call is TRBV7-9, the J call TRBJ2-7, with D perhaps given as TRBD1 or TRBD2 (5 bases each). The CDR3 loop spans 13 amino acids. V was pared by 5 bases and J by 6 bases, with 14 bases between. The germline V gene has CDR1 SEHNR and CDR2 FQNEAQ (reference sequence). Here the CDR3 DNA reads TGTGCCAGCAGCAAGACCGGGGCGGGCGAGCAGTACTTC. Its protein product is CASSKTGAGEQYF.

The chain recombines TRBV11-3 with TRBJ1-1; D is possibly TRBD1 (5 bases). Germline V CDR1 and CDR2: SGHNT, YENEEA. The ends were cut back, 6 bases at V and 0 bases at J, with 14 bases in the middle. The CDR3 sequence is 15 residues long. CDR3 loop: CASRNLWGMNTEAFF. The DNA for the CDR3 is TGTGCCAGCAGGAACCTATGGGGGATGAACACTGAAGCTTTCTTT.

The chain uses TRBV5-5 and TRBJ1-4; D is uncertain. The CDR3 is 16 residues long. CDR1 and CDR2 (germline): SGHKS, YYEKEE (reference sequence). V was trimmed by 2 bases and J by 3 bases, leaving 14 bases between them. The CDR3 coding sequence is TGTGCCAGCAGCTTCCTGACGGGTCGAGCTAATGAAAAACTGTTTTTT. Amino acid sequence: CASSFLTGRANEKLFF.

V gene TRBV11-3 combines with J gene TRBJ2-5; D is unresolved. V lost 5 bases and J 2 bases, leaving 12 bases between the germline ends. Per the germline V gene, CDR1 is SGHNT and CDR2 is YENEEA. The CDR3 loop spans 14 amino acids. DNA of the CDR3: TGTGCCAGCAGCCCAAGATGGGTACAAGAGACCCAGTACTTC. Residues: CASSPRWVQETQYF.

This rearrangement joins TRBV7-2 to TRBJ2-7; D is ambiguous. CDR1 is SGHTA and CDR2 is FQGNSA in the germline V gene. The CDR3 spans 12 residues. The CDR3 protein is CASSLDWAPSHV. The CDR3 DNA is TGTGCCAGCAGCTTAGACTGGGCCCCCAGCCACGTC.

This chain joins TRBV6-6 and TRBJ1-2, with 10 bases identical to TRBD1. This CDR3 has 16 residues. The germline V gene has CDR1 MNHNY and CDR2 SVGAGI (reference sequence). V lost 2 bases and J lost 2; bases outside the gene matches: 5. CDR3 protein: CASSYGPGQGNYGYTF. In DNA form, the CDR3 reads TGTGCCAGCAGTTACGGCCCGGGACAGGGGAACTATGGCTACACCTTC.

The genes are TRBV18 and TRBJ2-1, with 10 bases matching TRBD1. The CDR3 spans 12 residues. Looked up from germline, CDR1 is KGHSH and CDR2 is LQKENI. V gave up 3 bases and J gave up 16 bases; unmatched junction bases: 6. CDR3 amino acids: CASSPGQGREFF. The CDR3 DNA reads as TGTGCCAGCTCACCGGGACAGGGGAGGGAATTCTTC. Combining the CDR3 with reference TRBV18 and TRBJ2-1 gives the whole variable domain NAGVMQNPRHLVRRRGQEARLRCSPMKGHSHVYWYRQLPEEGLKFMVYLQKENIIDESGMPKERFSAEFPKEGPSILRIQQVVRGDSAAYFCASSPGQGREFFGPGTRLTVL.

This clone was counted a few times. The V call is TRBV6-4, the J call TRBJ1-2, with D possibly being TRBD1 (5 bases). CDR1 is MRHNA, CDR2 SNTAGT, per germline. The CDR3 has 16 amino acids. Trimming took off 2 bases at V and 7 bases at J, with 20 bases between the two ends. The CDR3 reads CASSDLVGTDLGGYTF. CDR3 nucleotides: TGTGCCAGCAGTGACCTAGTCGGGACCGACTTAGGTGGCTACACCTTC.

This clone was seen a single time. V gene TRBV7-9 combines with J gene TRBJ2-1; perhaps TRBD2 as D (6 bases). This CDR3 contains 14 residues. CDR1 and CDR2 from the germline V gene are SEHNR and FQNEAQ (reference sequence). Trimming took 5 bases from V and 2 from J, leaving 10 bases between them. CDR3: CASSAPGAYNEQFF. CDR3 DNA sequence: TGTGCCAGCAGCGCCCCGGGGGCCTACAATGAGCAGTTCTTC.

CDR3 region: CASSQEGRRMNTEAFF. CDR3 nucleotide sequence: TGTGCCAGCAGCCAAGAAGGCAGGAGAATGAACACTGAAGCTTTCTTT. The chain joins TRBV14 to TRBJ1-1; D is unresolved. CDR3 size: 16 residues. Germline V CDR1 and CDR2: SGHDN, FVKESK. V was trimmed by 0 bases and J by 0 bases, leaving 11 bases between them.

The CDR3, as DNA: TGTGCCAGCAGTGGACTAGCGGGAGGGAAATATTCCTCTGGGGCCAACGTCCTGACTTTC. It is translated as CASSGLAGGKYSSGANVLTF. The rearrangement links TRBV6-1 to TRBJ2-6; 14 nucleotides match TRBD2. Looked up from germline, CDR1 is MNHNS and CDR2 is SASEGT. The V and J ends lost 4 bases and 0 bases, in that order; junction bases with no gene match: 8. The CDR3 runs to 20 residues.

This clone was detected only a few times. The chain links TRBV10-3 to TRBJ2-2, with 7 bases matching TRBD2. V was clipped by 6 bases and J by 4 bases; unmatched bases: 5. The CDR3 contains 14 residues. Germline assignment: CDR1 ENHRY and CDR2 SYGVKD. The CDR3 protein is CAIRQAGSTGELFF. CDR3 sequence (DNA): TGTGCCATCAGGCAAGCGGGAAGCACCGGGGAGCTGTTTTTT.

This sequence joins TRBV30 and TRBJ1-5, with D perhaps TRBD1 (6 bases). The ends were cut back, 2 bases at V and 1 base at J, with 12 bases in the middle. The CDR3 extends over 15 amino acids. CDR1 GTSNPN and CDR2 SVGIG come from the germline V gene (reference sequence). The DNA of the CDR3 is TGTGCCTGGAGTCCCTTCAGGGGAAGCAATCAGCCCCAGCATTTT. This translates into CAWSPFRGSNQPQHF.

The chain carries TRBV6-1 and TRBJ1-6; D ambiguous. There are 14 residues in the CDR3. Looked up from germline, CDR1 is MNHNS and CDR2 is SASEGT. V was shortened by 6 bases and J by 7 bases, with 13 bases between the two germline ends. The CDR3 sequence is CASSPVWENSPLHF. Written as DNA, the CDR3 is TGTGCCAGCAGCCCAGTCTGGGAGAATTCACCCCTCCACTTT.

The chain links TRBV6-5 to TRBJ1-1, with D unresolved. V was pared by 5 bases and J by 1 base, with 11 bases between. CDR1 and CDR2 from the germline V gene are MNHEY and SVGAGI. CDR3 length equals 14 residues. DNA of the CDR3: TGTGCCAGCAGTAAGGACCGTGCGAACACTGAAGCTTTCTTT. It encodes CASSKDRANTEAFF.

CDR3 protein: CASSDDEQFF. CDR3 nucleotides: TGTGCCAGCAGTGATGATGAGCAGTTCTTC. The V and J genes are TRBV6-1 and TRBJ2-1; D is uncertain. Per germline, CDR1 MNHNS and CDR2 SASEGT. The CDR3 totals 10 residues. Trimming removed 3 bases at V and 8 bases at J, with 2 bases between.

This clone was seen a single time. The rearrangement links TRBV18 to TRBJ1-1, with a weak D call TRBD1 (5 bases). V gave up 5 bases and J gave up 3 bases, with 16 bases separating them. The CDR3 runs to 15 residues. Germline V CDR1 and CDR2: KGHSH, LQKENI. CDR3 sequence: CASSVRGLRDTEAFF. The CDR3 nucleotides are TGTGCCAGCTCAGTCCGGGGCCTCAGGGACACTGAAGCTTTCTTT.

The V and J genes are TRBV19 and TRBJ1-5; the D is unclear. The CDR3 contains 15 residues. The germline V and J ends were trimmed by 3 bases and 1 base, with 10 bases remaining between them. Germline CDR1 is LNHDA and CDR2 is SQIVND (reference sequence). The CDR3 nucleotides read TGTGCCAGTAGTATTTCGGTCGGGAGCAATCAGCCCCAGCATTTT. It specifies CASSISVGSNQPQHF.

The chain has TRBV6-5 and TRBJ2-3; 7 positions agree with TRBD1. Unmatched junction bases numbered 4, after V lost 4 bases and J lost 0 bases. The CDR3 has 15 amino acids. Germline CDR1 and CDR2: MNHEY and SVGAGI. The CDR3 DNA reads as TGTGCCAGCAGTTCCGACAGGGTTAGCACAGATACGCAGTATTTT. The encoded protein is CASSSDRVSTDTQYF.

The V and J genes are TRBV11-3 and TRBJ2-2; the match to TRBD2 covers 7 bases. V shed 0 bases, J shed 7 bases, and the junction held 11 bases outside the gene matches. The CDR3 sequence is 17 residues long. Germline V lookup: CDR1 SGHNT, CDR2 YENEEA. The CDR3 spells CASSLESWLAEDGELFF. The CDR3 coding sequence is TGTGCCAGCAGCTTAGAATCGTGGCTAGCGGAGGACGGGGAGCTGTTTTTT.

The chain uses TRBV5-4 and TRBJ2-3; 9 bases are a match to TRBD1. The trim removed 0 bases at V and 4 bases at J, leaving 0 bases unmatched. The CDR3 loop spans 14 amino acids. CDR1 SGHNT and CDR2 YYREEE come from the germline V gene (reference sequence). CDR3 sequence: CASSLGTGADTQYF. CDR3 nucleotides: TGTGCCAGCAGCTTGGGGACAGGGGCAGATACGCAGTATTTT.